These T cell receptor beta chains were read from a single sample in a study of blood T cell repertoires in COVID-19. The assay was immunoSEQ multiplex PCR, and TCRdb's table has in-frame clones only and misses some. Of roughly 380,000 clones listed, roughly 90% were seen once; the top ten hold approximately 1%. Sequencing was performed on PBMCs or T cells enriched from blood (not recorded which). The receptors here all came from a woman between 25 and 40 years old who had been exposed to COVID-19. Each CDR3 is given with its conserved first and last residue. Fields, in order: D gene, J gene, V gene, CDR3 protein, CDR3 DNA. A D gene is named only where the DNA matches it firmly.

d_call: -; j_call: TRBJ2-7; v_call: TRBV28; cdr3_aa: CASSFRGRGRGEQYF; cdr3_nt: TGTGCCAGCAGCTTTCGTGGCAGGGGACGAGGAGAGCAGTACTTC
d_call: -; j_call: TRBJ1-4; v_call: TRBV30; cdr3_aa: CAWSRLTVNEKLFF; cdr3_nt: TGTGCCTGGAGTAGGTTGACAGTGAATGAAAAACTGTTTTTT
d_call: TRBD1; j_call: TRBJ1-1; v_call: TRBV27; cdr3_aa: CASSLFGTANTEAFF; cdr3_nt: TGTGCCAGCAGTTTATTCGGGACAGCGAACACTGAAGCTTTCTTT
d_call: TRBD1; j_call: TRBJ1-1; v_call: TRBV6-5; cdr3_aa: CASSSPGGNTEAFF; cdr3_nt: TGTGCCAGCAGTTCTCCAGGGGGAAACACTGAAGCTTTCTTT
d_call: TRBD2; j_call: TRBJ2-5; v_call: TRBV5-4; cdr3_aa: CASSPQRGPQETQYF; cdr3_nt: TGTGCCAGCAGCCCCCAGCGGGGGCCCCAAGAGACCCAGTACTTC
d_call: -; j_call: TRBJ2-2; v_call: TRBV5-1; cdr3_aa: CASSLVVRDTGELFF; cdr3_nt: TGCGCCAGCAGCTTGGTGGTCAGGGACACCGGGGAGCTGTTTTTT
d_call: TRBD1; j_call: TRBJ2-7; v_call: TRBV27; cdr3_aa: CASSFGDRVMGEQYF; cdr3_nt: TGTGCCAGCAGTTTCGGGGACAGGGTCATGGGGGAGCAGTACTTC
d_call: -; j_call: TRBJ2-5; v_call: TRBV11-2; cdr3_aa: CASSFSGKETQYF; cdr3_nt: TGTGCCAGCAGCTTCTCCGGGAAAGAGACCCAGTACTTC
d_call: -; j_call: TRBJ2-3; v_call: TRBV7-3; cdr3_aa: CASSPGHSTDTQYF; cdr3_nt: TGTGCCAGCAGCCCGGGACATAGCACAGATACGCAGTATTTT
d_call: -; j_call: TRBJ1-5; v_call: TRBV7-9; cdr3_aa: CASSSMDRGNQPQHF; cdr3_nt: TGTGCCAGCAGCTCCATGGACAGAGGGAATCAGCCCCAGCATTTT
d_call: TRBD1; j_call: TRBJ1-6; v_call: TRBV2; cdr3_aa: CASSGLGQGGGSPLHF; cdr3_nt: TGTGCCAGCAGTGGATTGGGACAGGGGGGTGGTTCACCCCTCCACTTT